These 30 T cell receptor beta chains share one sample of origin, sequenced in a study of persistence of HIV-infected CD4 T cells. The immunoSEQ assay was version 4, run in survey mode. Sequencing used immunoSEQ multiplex PCR; TCRdb keeps in-frame clones, though not all of them. This sample has approximately 46,000 clones, with approximately 90% found just once. Cells were stimulated nonspecifically with anti-CD3/anti-CD28 magnetic beads. Sorting selected CD4+ T cells upregulating both CD40 ligand and CD69. The antigens these receptors bind are not known. The sample here was CD4+ T cells sorted from PBMCs after approximately 19-hour stimulation, taken from a patient who received antiretroviral therapy. The source is an adult woman with HIV who was CMV-seropositive.

V and J are TRBV7-3 and TRBJ2-2; D unresolved. V dropped 4 bases and J dropped 7 bases, with 10 bases sitting between them. Germline V lookup: CDR1 SGHTA, CDR2 FQGTGA. The CDR3 length is 13 residues. The CDR3 nucleotides read TGTGCCAGCAGCTCTACACAAAGCGGGGAGCTGTTTTTT. The encoded protein is CASSSTQSGELFF. Supplemented by reference TRBV7-3 and TRBJ2-2, the full variable domain reads GAGVSQTPSNKVTEKGKYVELRCDPISGHTALYWYRQSLGQGPEFLIYFQGTGAADDSGLPNDRFFAVRPEGSVSTLKIQRTERGDSAVYLCASSSTQSGELFFGEGSRLTVL.

The V gene is TRBV21-1, the J gene TRBJ2-7. TRBV21-1 is tagged as a pseudogene. The CDR3 has 15 amino acids. The CDR3 nucleotides are TGTGCCAGCAGCAGAACCGGGACGAAACCCTACGAGCAGTACTTC. The encoded protein is CASSRTGTKPYEQYF.

The chain couples TRBV28 to TRBJ2-3; 7 bases are a match to TRBD1. The germline gives CDR1 MDHEN, CDR2 SYDVKM. V shed 6 bases and J 2 bases; nucleotides not matched to a gene: 11. The CDR3 is 16 amino acids. The CDR3 spells CASSRTGVGHTDTQYF. Written as DNA, the CDR3 is TGTGCCAGCAGCCGTACAGGGGTAGGACACACAGATACGCAGTATTTT.

The chain links TRBV7-8 to TRBJ2-7, with 10 positions matching TRBD1. J lost 2 bases, V lost 5 bases, and 18 bases had no gene match. Looked up from germline, CDR1 is SGHVS and CDR2 is FQNEAQ. The CDR3 runs 19 residues. CDR3 protein: CASSRTRVWGQGNAYEQYF. CDR3 coding DNA: TGTGCCAGCAGCCGTACACGTGTTTGGGGACAGGGGAATGCCTACGAGCAGTACTTC.

The gene calls are TRBV30 and TRBJ1-1; D is perhaps TRBD1 (5 bases). The germline V and J ends were trimmed by 3 bases and 1 base, with 15 bases remaining between them. The CDR3 runs to 15 residues. CDR1 is GTSNPN and CDR2 is SVGIG in the germline V gene (reference sequence). CDR3 sequence reads: CAWSQLQGGNTEAFF. CDR3 coding DNA: TGTGCCTGGAGCCAGCTCCAGGGCGGGAACACTGAAGCTTTCTTT.

The gene calls are TRBV20-1 and TRBJ2-7; TRBD1 agrees at 7 bases. Germline CDR1 DFQATT, CDR2 SNEGSKA (reference sequence). The CDR3 has 13 amino acids. V lost 3 bases to trimming and J lost 0 bases; unmatched junction nucleotides: 2. The CDR3, as DNA: TGCAGTGCTAGTGGACAGGTCTCCTACGAGCAGTACTTC. Its translation: CSASGQVSYEQYF.

The chain carries TRBV19 and TRBJ1-2; D not certain. V was pared by 4 bases and J by 3 bases, with 18 bases between. The CDR3 sequence is 16 residues long. Germline V gene lookup returns CDR1 LNHDA and CDR2 SQIVND (reference sequence). DNA of the CDR3: TGTGCCAGTAGTACCAGCCGTCTATCCCCCCACTATGGCTACACCTTC. Translated: CASSTSRLSPHYGYTF.

The V call is TRBV20-1, the J call TRBJ1-6, with 9 bases fitting TRBD1. Germline-derived CDR1 and CDR2 are DFQATT and SNEGSKA (reference sequence). V gave up 3 bases and J gave up 8 bases; unmatched junction bases: 14. The CDR3 spans 17 residues. CDR3 in amino acids: CSASRFRGQGVDSPLHF. Here the CDR3 DNA reads TGCAGTGCTAGTAGATTTAGGGGACAGGGTGTAGATTCACCCCTCCACTTT.

The V call is TRBV5-8, the J call TRBJ2-7; D is uncertain. The CDR3 runs to 14 residues. V was shortened by 1 base and J by 1 base, with 9 bases between the two germline ends. CDR1 and CDR2 (germline): SGHTS, YDEGEE. As DNA, the CDR3 is TGTGCCAGCAGCTTGAGTCGGATTTCCTACGAGCAGTACTTC. This sequence encodes CASSLSRISYEQYF.

This sequence joins TRBV7-2 and TRBJ1-4, with a weak D call TRBD1 (5 bases). The CDR3 extends over 15 amino acids. The V end lost 1 base, the J end lost 6 bases, and 12 bases lay between the germline ends. Germline-derived CDR1 and CDR2 are SGHTA and FQGNSA. CDR3 region: CASSLGGGVYEKLFF. CDR3 sequence (DNA): TGTGCCAGCAGCTTAGGGGGAGGGGTCTATGAAAAACTGTTTTTT.

This clone was seen only a few times. The J gene is TRBJ2-2, the V gene TRBV5-1; 10 bases fit TRBD2. The junction had 8 bases not matched to a gene; V was cut back by 0 bases and J by 6 bases. The length of the CDR3 is 17 residues. Looked up from germline, CDR1 is SGHRS and CDR2 is YFSETQ. The CDR3 region has the DNA TGCGCCAGCAGCTTGGAGGCTAGCGGGAGTAGGGCCGGGGAGCTGTTTTTT. This gives the protein CASSLEASGSRAGELFF.

This CDR3 is CASSPQGSGANVLTF. Written as DNA, the CDR3 is TGTGCCAGCAGTCCTCAGGGGTCCGGGGCCAACGTCCTGACTTTC. This chain joins TRBV28 and TRBJ2-6; weak D call: TRBD1 (6 bases). This CDR3 region has 15 residues. V was cut by 5 bases and J by 4 bases, with 12 bases left in between. Germline lookup yields CDR1 MDHEN and CDR2 SYDVKM.

The chain combines TRBV9 with TRBJ2-3, with TRBD2 identical over 9 bases. This CDR3 is 17 amino acids long. Germline CDR1 is SGDLS and CDR2 is YYNGEE. V was clipped by 4 bases and J by 0 bases; unmatched bases: 9. Here the CDR3 DNA reads TGTGCCAGCAGCACCAGCCGACTAGCGGCTAGCACAGATACGCAGTATTTT. This encodes CASSTSRLAASTDTQYF.

This CDR3 is CASSQFMVETQYF. CDR3 nucleotides: TGTGCCAGCAGTCAGTTCATGGTAGAGACCCAGTACTTC. The rearrangement links TRBV2 to TRBJ2-5; unclear D gene. This CDR3 contains 13 residues. The germline V gene encodes CDR1 SNHLY and CDR2 FYNNEI. V was clipped by 5 bases and J by 4 bases, with 11 bases between them.

J is TRBJ1-1 and V is TRBV28; D is undetermined. Trimming left V 4 bases short and J 2 bases short, with 14 bases between. CDR3 size: 15 residues. In germline, CDR1 is MDHEN, CDR2 SYDVKM. This CDR3 is CASSSLWRGNTEAFF. CDR3 coding DNA: TGTGCCAGCAGTTCCCTCTGGCGGGGAAACACTGAAGCTTTCTTT.

DNA of the CDR3: TGTGCCAGCAGCTTACAGGGGTCCACTCACTACGAGCAGTACTTC. It specifies CASSLQGSTHYEQYF. The chain joins TRBV5-6 to TRBJ2-7; 7 positions match TRBD1. This CDR3 contains 15 residues. J was trimmed by 3 bases and V by 2 bases; bases with no gene match: 8. The germline gives CDR1 SGHDT, CDR2 YYEEEE.

The chain couples TRBV2 to TRBJ2-7; tentative D call: TRBD1 (5 bases). Trimming removed 4 bases from V and 0 bases from J, with 10 bases in between. The CDR3 consists of 14 residues. Germline CDR1 reads SNHLY; CDR2 reads FYNNEI. The CDR3 nucleotides are TGTGCCAGCAGTGGGCAGACAGCCTCCTACGAGCAGTACTTC. Translating gives CASSGQTASYEQYF.

The chain has TRBV6-5 and TRBJ1-2; D remains unclear. There are 14 residues in the CDR3. Trimming pared 0 bases from V and 1 base from J, leaving 6 bases between. CDR1 is MNHEY, CDR2 SVGAGI, per germline. CDR3 bases: TGTGCCAGCAGTTACTCCGGGGATAACTATGGCTACACCTTC. This sequence encodes CASSYSGDNYGYTF.

The V gene is TRBV5-1, the J gene TRBJ1-2, with 9 bases identical to TRBD1. Germline V gene data show CDR1 as SGHRS and CDR2 as YFSETQ. After removal of 5 bases from V and 8 bases from J, the junction contained 7 bases not matched to a gene. This CDR3 region has 13 residues. The CDR3 sequence: CASRRTGGVGYTF. CDR3 in DNA: TGCGCCAGCAGAAGAACAGGGGGCGTCGGCTACACCTTC.

The genes are TRBV2 and TRBJ1-1; TRBD1 is a possible D gene (6 bases). The V end lost 9 bases, the J end lost 5 bases, and 16 bases lay between the germline ends. This CDR3 has 13 amino acids. Per the germline V gene, CDR1 is SNHLY and CDR2 is FYNNEI. The CDR3 region is CASRRGAWTEAFF. Written as DNA, the CDR3 is TGTGCCAGTCGACGGGGGGCTTGGACTGAAGCTTTCTTT.

The chain uses TRBV18 and TRBJ2-2, with a possible D match to TRBD1 (6 bases). The V gene lost 5 bases and the J gene lost 2 bases, with 15 bases spanning the gap. Germline V gene sequence: CDR1 KGHSH, CDR2 LQKENI. The CDR3 covers 16 residues. The CDR3 coding sequence is TGTGCCAGCTCAAGAGGACAGCGGATAAACACCGGGGAGCTGTTTTTT. Translating it yields CASSRGQRINTGELFF. The variable domain in full, with the rest retrieved from reference TRBV18 and TRBJ2-2, is NAGVMQNPRHLVRRRGQEARLRCSPMKGHSHVYWYRQLPEEGLKFMVYLQKENIIDESGMPKERFSAEFPKEGPSILRIQQVVRGDSAAYFCASSRGQRINTGELFFGEGSRLTVL.

This rearrangement joins TRBV7-2 to TRBJ1-1; 8 bases map to TRBD1. The length of the CDR3 is 18 residues. V dropped 5 bases and J dropped 4; count of bases not matched to a gene: 18. The germline gives CDR1 SGHTA, CDR2 FQGNSA. Written as DNA, the CDR3 is TGTGCCAGCAGCCCTAGTACTTGGACAGGGCGACAATTCACTGAAGCTTTCTTT. Protein: CASSPSTWTGRQFTEAFF.

The V gene is TRBV29-1, the J gene TRBJ1-3; D is undetermined. In germline, CDR1 is SQVTM, CDR2 ANQGSEA. The ends were cut back, 4 bases at V and 4 bases at J, with 11 bases in the middle. CDR3 length: 13 residues. For the CDR3, the DNA is TGCAGCGTTGTAGTGGGAATCGGAAACACCATATATTTT. Translation gives CSVVVGIGNTIYF.

The chain is built from TRBV14 and TRBJ2-5; 10 bases are a match to TRBD1. Germline CDR1 reads SGHDN; CDR2 reads FVKESK. After removal of 1 base from V and 4 bases from J, the junction contained 6 bases not matched to a gene. CDR3 length: 16 amino acids. The CDR3 DNA is TGTGCCAGCAGCCAAGGGAGGGACAGGGGCCCAGAGACCCAGTACTTC. It yields the protein CASSQGRDRGPETQYF.

This rearrangement joins TRBV24-1 to TRBJ1-2; TRBD1 agrees at 8 bases. After removal of 6 bases from V and 8 bases from J, the junction contained 10 bases not matched to a gene. The CDR3 loop spans 14 amino acids. Looked up from germline, CDR1 is KGHDR and CDR2 is SFDVKD. For the CDR3, the DNA is TGTGCCACCAGTCGTACAGGGACAGGTGGAGGCTACACCTTC. Protein sequence: CATSRTGTGGGYTF.

The chain links TRBV12-3 or TRBV12-4 to TRBJ1-3; D is undetermined. Trimming removed 1 base from V and 1 base from J, with 2 bases in between. The CDR3 runs to 13 residues. The CDR3, as DNA: TGTGCCAGCAGTTTAGGTTCTGGAAACACCATATATTTT. It encodes CASSLGSGNTIYF.

The V and J genes are TRBV18 and TRBJ2-7; the D gene could be TRBD1 or TRBD2 (5 bases each). CDR3 length equals 12 residues. Trimming pared 3 bases from V and 8 bases from J, leaving 11 bases between. Germline-derived CDR1 and CDR2 are KGHSH and LQKENI. In DNA form, the CDR3 reads TGTGCCAGCTCACCCTCCGGGACGCAGCAGTACTTC. This translates into CASSPSGTQQYF. Together with reference TRBV18 and TRBJ2-7, the CDR3 gives the full variable domain: NAGVMQNPRHLVRRRGQEARLRCSPMKGHSHVYWYRQLPEEGLKFMVYLQKENIIDESGMPKERFSAEFPKEGPSILRIQQVVRGDSAAYFCASSPSGTQQYFGPGTRLTVT.

The rearrangement uses TRBV27 and TRBJ1-1; D gene uncertain. This CDR3 contains 14 residues. Looked up from germline, CDR1 is MNHEY and CDR2 is SMNVEV (reference sequence). V lost 5 bases, J lost 0 bases, and 10 bases lay in between. The CDR3: CASSPASMNTEAFF. CDR3 DNA sequence: TGTGCCAGCAGTCCCGCATCCATGAACACTGAAGCTTTCTTT.

The chain combines TRBV15 with TRBJ1-1; 7 bases align to TRBD1. The V segment lost 5 bases and the J segment 6 bases; nucleotides outside the gene matches: 6. The CDR3 spans 13 residues. Germline V CDR1 and CDR2: LNHNV, YYDKDF (reference sequence). In nucleotides, the CDR3 is TGTGCCACCAGCTCAGGGGGTAAGTCTGAAGCTTTCTTT. It translates to CATSSGGKSEAFF. Looking up the rest from reference TRBV15 and TRBJ1-1 gives the full variable domain: DAMVIQNPRYQVTQFGKPVTLSCSQTLNHNVMYWYQQKSSQAPKLLFHYYDKDFNNEADTPDNFQSRRPNTSFCFLDIRSPGLGDTAMYLCATSSGGKSEAFFGQGTRLTVV.

The V gene is TRBV11-3, the J gene TRBJ2-1; D call uncertain. Trimming took off 4 bases at V and 0 bases at J, with 10 bases between the two ends. Germline CDR1 and CDR2: SGHNT and YENEEA. The length of the CDR3 is 15 residues. The CDR3: CASSSSPSSYNEQFF. The DNA of the CDR3 is TGTGCCAGCAGCTCAAGCCCGAGCTCCTACAATGAGCAGTTCTTC.